These 27 T cell receptor beta chains share one sample of origin, sequenced in a study of T cells in Graves' hyperthyroidism and ophthalmopathy. Amplified TCR beta CDR3 regions came from RNA transcripts. An initial round of RT-PCR targeting the TCR CDR3 relied on the HTBI primer set. One entry per CDR3 protein results from TCRdb running MiXCR on the multiplex PCR reads. The data hold 450,000 to 700,000 distinct CDR3 sequences, with 46% observed a single time. Sample: peripheral blood or thyroid tissue (not recorded which). All receptors derive from an adult woman with Graves' disease, either hyperthyroidism or ophthalmopathy (not recorded which).

The chain links TRBV7-9 to TRBJ2-5; TRBD2 aligns across 11 bases. Germline V lookup: CDR1 SEHNR, CDR2 FQNEAQ (reference sequence). The CDR3 extends over 17 amino acids. V dropped 6 bases and J dropped 3; count of bases not matched to a gene: 12. CDR3 residues: CASSSRLAGRGEETQYF. CDR3 in DNA: TGTGCCAGCAGTTCCCGACTAGCGGGACGGGGGGAAGAGACCCAGTACTTC.

This clonotype showed up many times. The CDR3 spells CSASEQGNSGANVLTF. In DNA form, the CDR3 reads TGCAGTGCTAGCGAGCAGGGCAACTCTGGGGCCAACGTCCTGACTTTC. The chain links TRBV20-1 to TRBJ2-6; a possible D gene is TRBD1 (5 bases). This CDR3 comprises 16 residues. The germline V gene has CDR1 DFQATT and CDR2 SNEGSKA (reference sequence). The ends were cut back, 3 bases at V and 0 bases at J, with 12 bases in the middle.

This chain uses TRBV20-1 with TRBJ1-6; 8 nucleotides line up with TRBD1. This CDR3 has 17 amino acids. Germline V gene data show CDR1 as DFQATT and CDR2 as SNEGSKA (reference sequence). Germline trimming cut 3 bases from V and 0 bases from J; bases unmatched to any gene: 7. In DNA, the CDR3 is TGCAGTGCTAGCAGGGGGCAGGCGAGCTCCTATAATTCACCCCTCCACTTT. This gives the protein CSASRGQASSYNSPLHF.

On this clonotype: A much larger clone sits a single nucleotide away, making a read error possible. The J gene is TRBJ2-6, the V gene TRBV6-1, with no clear D. CDR1 is MNHNS and CDR2 is SASEGT in the germline V gene. With 6 bases removed from V and 0 bases from J, the gap between germline ends came to 27 bases. CDR3 length equals 21 residues. The DNA for the CDR3 is TGTGCCAGCAGGCTTCGACGGCGGAACGTTACCCAAAGCTCTGGGGCCAACGTCCTGACTTTC. This sequence encodes CASRLRRRNVTQSSGANVLTF.

This clonotype is a singleton in its sample. Here the CDR3 reads CATSGWSTANTEAFF. The CDR3 nucleotides read TGTGCCACCAGCGGGTGGTCAACCGCGAACACTGAAGCTTTCTTT. This rearrangement joins TRBV15 to TRBJ1-1; D remains ambiguous. The V end was cut by 5 bases, the J end by 1 base, with 14 bases between. The CDR3 consists of 15 residues. Germline V gene data show CDR1 as LNHNV and CDR2 as YYDKDF (reference sequence). Variable domain in full (rest from reference TRBV15 and TRBJ1-1): DAMVIQNPRYQVTQFGKPVTLSCSQTLNHNVMYWYQQKSSQAPKLLFHYYDKDFNNEADTPDNFQSRRPNTSFCFLDIRSPGLGDTAMYLCATSGWSTANTEAFFGQGTRLTVV.

This clonotype was counted many times. The chain combines TRBV29-1 with TRBJ2-2; 7 positions agree with TRBD1. The ends lost 3 bases at V and 4 bases at J; junction bases unmatched: 2. Germline CDR1 is SQVTM and CDR2 is ANQGSEA. CDR3 length: 13 amino acids. The CDR3 loop reads CSVDTGATGELFF. In nucleotides, the CDR3 is TGCAGCGTTGATACAGGGGCCACCGGGGAGCTGTTTTTT.

The J gene is TRBJ2-7, the V gene TRBV20-1; unclear D gene. CDR3 size: 12 residues. Germline CDR1 reads DFQATT; CDR2 reads SNEGSKA (reference sequence). CDR3 DNA sequence: TGCAGCGTTGCTGGCGATACCTACGAGCAGTACTTC. Its translation: CSVAGDTYEQYF.

The chain links TRBV9 to TRBJ2-5; 7 bases match TRBD2. The CDR3 length is 16 residues. V was pared by 3 bases and J by 3 bases, with 11 bases of the junction left unmatched. CDR1 and CDR2 from the germline V gene are SGDLS and YYNGEE. CDR3 amino acids: CASSAHSGTKEETQYF. The CDR3 nucleotides are TGTGCCAGCAGCGCCCACTCAGGGACTAAAGAAGAGACCCAGTACTTC. The variable domain in full, with the rest retrieved from reference TRBV9 and TRBJ2-5, is DSGVTQTPKHLITATGQRVTLRCSPRSGDLSVYWYQQSLDQGLQFLIQYYNGEERAKGNILERFSAQQFPDLHSELNLSSLELGDSALYFCASSAHSGTKEETQYFGPGTRLLVL.

A few counts support this clonotype. The chain recombines TRBV28 with TRBJ2-7; a weak D match, TRBD1 (7 bases). The CDR3 sequence is 16 residues long. Germline values: CDR1 MDHEN, CDR2 SYDVKM. V was cut by 3 bases and J by 3 bases, with 18 bases left in between. The CDR3 nucleotides read TGTGCCAGCAGTTTCTCATGGAGGGGGCGAAACTACGAGCAGTACTTC. Its translation: CASSFSWRGRNYEQYF.

This clonotype came up a few times. A read error may explain this, as a much larger clone is one base away. This chain joins TRBV20-1 and TRBJ1-2; D is uncertain. This CDR3 is 12 amino acids long. From germline, CDR1 is DFQATT and CDR2 SNEGSKA (reference sequence). This CDR3 is CGAILRGAGYTF. The CDR3 nucleotides are TGCGGTGCTATTCTCCGGGGAGCTGGCTACACCTTC.

CDR3 loop: CASSQPGVEQYF. In DNA, the CDR3 is TGTGCCAGCAGCCAACCCGGAGTTGAGCAGTACTTC. V and J are TRBV7-2 and TRBJ2-7, with D unresolved. The CDR3 spans 12 residues. The V gene lost 5 bases and the J gene lost 7 bases, with 12 bases spanning the gap. Germline lookup yields CDR1 SGHTA and CDR2 FQGNSA. Together with reference TRBV7-2 and TRBJ2-7, the CDR3 gives the full variable domain: GAGVSQSPSNKVTEKGKDVELRCDPISGHTALYWYRQSLGQGLEFLIYFQGNSAPDKSGLPSDRFSAERTGGSVSTLTIQRTQQEDSAVYLCASSQPGVEQYFGPGTRLTVT.

This chain uses TRBV7-9 with TRBJ2-7; TRBD2 aligns across 10 bases. CDR1 and CDR2 from the germline V gene are SEHNR and FQNEAQ (reference sequence). This CDR3 contains 16 residues. V lost 3 bases, J lost 5 bases, and 10 bases stayed unmatched. The CDR3 DNA reads TGTGCCAGCAGCTTGCCCCCTAGCGGGAGTACAGACGAGCAGTACTTC. Protein product: CASSLPPSGSTDEQYF.

This chain joins TRBV10-3 and TRBJ2-7; 7 bases align to TRBD1. The CDR3 has 13 amino acids. With V trimmed by 4 bases and J by 4 bases, 4 bases remained unmatched. Looked up from germline, CDR1 is ENHRY and CDR2 is SYGVKD. The CDR3 loop reads CAISGQGLYEQYF. CDR3 coding DNA: TGTGCCATCAGTGGACAGGGTCTGTACGAGCAGTACTTC.

This clonotype was seen at least ten times. This chain uses TRBV7-2 with TRBJ2-7, with 13 bases fitting TRBD2. The CDR3 is 15 amino acids. The J segment lost 5 bases and the V segment lost 5 bases, leaving 6 bases of the junction unmatched. Germline V gene lookup returns CDR1 SGHTA and CDR2 FQGNSA. For the CDR3, the DNA is TGTGCCAGCAGCCCGCGACTAGCGGGAGGCCACGAGCAGTACTTC. This translates into CASSPRLAGGHEQYF.

As concerns this clonotype: The junction departs from germline at one end; a sequencing error may be responsible. The chain links TRBV12-3 or TRBV12-4 to TRBJ1-5; the D gene is possibly TRBD1 (6 bases). The CDR3 sequence is 16 residues long. The CDR3 is CASSLAGVGSNQPQHF. In nucleotides, the CDR3 is TGTGCCAGCAGCTTAGCAGGGGTTGGGAGCAATCAGCCCCAGCATTTT.

This clonotype came up many times. The junction departs from the called germline gene at one end, perhaps through a read error. The chain is built from TRBV20-1 and TRBJ2-5; D might be TRBD2 (5 bases). The CDR3 consists of 13 residues. CDR1 is DFQATT and CDR2 is SNEGSKA in the germline V gene (reference sequence). The CDR3 here is CSARVGVQETQYF. Written as DNA, the CDR3 is TGCAGTGCGAGAGTGGGAGTTCAAGAGACCCAGTACTTC.

This clonotype was recorded once. Relative to the germline gene, one junction end is altered; a read error may explain this. The chain couples TRBV7-3 to TRBJ1-4, with TRBD1 identical over 9 bases. The CDR3 has 13 amino acids. Germline CDR1 and CDR2: SGHTA and FQGTGA. This CDR3 is CASSLRQGVKNCF. As DNA, the CDR3 is TGTGCCAGCAGCCTACGACAGGGGGTGAAAAACTGTTTT.

The chain employs TRBV7-9 and TRBJ1-5, with 7 bases lining up with TRBD1. The length of the CDR3 is 16 residues. J lost 1 base, V lost 5 bases, and 8 bases had no gene match. Germline V gives CDR1 SEHNR, CDR2 FQNEAQ (reference sequence). The CDR3 DNA reads TGTGCCAGCAGCAGTGACAGGGTGGGGAGCAATCAGCCCCAGCATTTT. As protein: CASSSDRVGSNQPQHF.

Points on this clonotype: Compared with germline, one end of the junction differs, possibly owing to a read error. The chain uses TRBV19 and TRBJ1-6; 8 nucleotides agree with TRBD1. Germline V gives CDR1 LNHDA, CDR2 SQIVND (reference sequence). The CDR3 spans 14 residues. The DNA for the CDR3 is TGCGCCAGCAGCACAGGGGGAACAGGTTCACCCCTCCACTTT. Its translation: CASSTGGTGSPLHF.

On this clonotype: One junction end does not reproduce the germline sequence, and a read error may be involved. The V call is TRBV20-1, the J call TRBJ2-1; 10 positions match TRBD2. CDR3 length: 9 residues. Germline CDR1 and CDR2: DFQATT and SNEGSKA (reference sequence). CDR3 DNA sequence: TGCAGTGCTTCCGGGACTAGCGTCTTT. Amino acids: CSASGTSVF.

The chain has TRBV5-1 and TRBJ2-1; TRBD1 aligns across 7 bases. The CDR3 runs to 11 residues. Looked up from germline, CDR1 is SGHRS and CDR2 is YFSETQ. V lost 6 bases to trimming and J lost 14 bases; unmatched junction nucleotides: 8. The CDR3 DNA follows: TGCGCCAGCACCACAGGGGAATTAGAGTTCTTC. As protein: CASTTGELEFF.

This rearrangement joins TRBV7-9 to TRBJ1-2; no definite D call. Germline CDR1 reads SEHNR; CDR2 reads FQNEAQ (reference sequence). Trimming took off 5 bases at V and 3 bases at J, with 10 bases between the two ends. The length of the CDR3 is 13 residues. The CDR3 reads CASSPVSDYGYTF. DNA for the CDR3: TGTGCCAGCAGCCCAGTTAGCGACTATGGCTACACCTTC.

V and J are TRBV7-9 and TRBJ1-2; no clear D gene. The CDR3 extends over 13 amino acids. Germline V gives CDR1 SEHNR, CDR2 FQNEAQ (reference sequence). The V end was cut by 3 bases, the J end by 8 bases, with 13 bases between. The CDR3 bases are TGTGCCAGCAGCTTCGACACCGAGGGAGGCTACACCTTC. Its protein is CASSFDTEGGYTF.

The rearrangement joins TRBV7-9 to TRBJ2-7; maybe TRBD2 (6 bases). TRBJ2-1 explains the end of the DNA better; the J call may be wrong. CDR3 length: 13 amino acids. Germline-derived CDR1 and CDR2 are SEHNR and FQNEAQ (reference sequence). The CDR3, as DNA: TGTGCCAGTAGTACCCATCCGGGGGATGAGCAGTTCTTC. Translating it yields CASSTHPGDEQFF.

V usage is TRBV7-3 and J usage is TRBJ2-2, with D possibly TRBD2 on 5 matching bases. The CDR3 is made up of 15 amino acids. CDR1 and CDR2 from the germline V gene are SGHTA and FQGTGA. Trimming left V 5 bases short and J 4 bases short, with 14 bases between. The CDR3 DNA reads as TGTGCCAGCAGCCCGGGGATGTCGGGCACCGGGGAGCTGTTTTTT. This sequence encodes CASSPGMSGTGELFF.

This chain joins TRBV10-2 and TRBJ1-2; 10 nucleotides line up with TRBD1. The trim removed 7 bases at V and 5 bases at J, leaving 16 bases unmatched. Germline assignment: CDR1 WSHSY and CDR2 SAAADI. The CDR3 runs to 17 residues. Here the CDR3 reads CASTPGTGAGPLYGYTF. The CDR3 DNA reads TGCGCCAGCACCCCCGGGACAGGGGCTGGACCCCTTTATGGCTACACCTTC.

This rearrangement joins TRBV12-3 or TRBV12-4 to TRBJ1-1; TRBD1 might be the D (5 bases). The CDR3 has 14 residues. Trimming took 4 bases from V and 2 from J, leaving 11 bases between them. The CDR3 spells CASSWPGPNTEAFF. In nucleotides, the CDR3 is TGTGCCAGCAGTTGGCCGGGGCCAAACACTGAAGCTTTCTTT.